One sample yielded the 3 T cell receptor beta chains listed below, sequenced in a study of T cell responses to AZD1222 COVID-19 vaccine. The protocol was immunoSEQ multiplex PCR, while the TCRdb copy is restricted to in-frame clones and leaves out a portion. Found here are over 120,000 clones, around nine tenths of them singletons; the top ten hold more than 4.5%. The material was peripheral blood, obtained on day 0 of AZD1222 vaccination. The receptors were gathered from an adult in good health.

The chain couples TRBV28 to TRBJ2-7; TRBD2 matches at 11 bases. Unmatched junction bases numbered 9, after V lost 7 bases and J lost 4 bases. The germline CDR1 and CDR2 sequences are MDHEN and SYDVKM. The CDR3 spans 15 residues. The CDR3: CASTLLTSGGYEQYF. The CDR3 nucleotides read TGTGCCAGCACCCTACTAACTAGCGGGGGTTACGAGCAGTACTTC.

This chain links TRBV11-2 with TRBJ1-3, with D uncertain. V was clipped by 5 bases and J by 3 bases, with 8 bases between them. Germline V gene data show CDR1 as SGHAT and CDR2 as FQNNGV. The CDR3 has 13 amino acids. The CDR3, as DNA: TGTGCCAGCAGCCGAAATGGTGGAAACACCATATATTTT. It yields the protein CASSRNGGNTIYF. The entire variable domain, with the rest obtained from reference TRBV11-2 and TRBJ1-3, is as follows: EAGVAQSPRYKIIEKRQSVAFWCNPISGHATLYWYQQILGQGPKLLIQFQNNGVVDDSQLPKDRFSAERLKGVDSTLKIQPAKLEDSAVYLCASSRNGGNTIYFGEGSWLTVV.

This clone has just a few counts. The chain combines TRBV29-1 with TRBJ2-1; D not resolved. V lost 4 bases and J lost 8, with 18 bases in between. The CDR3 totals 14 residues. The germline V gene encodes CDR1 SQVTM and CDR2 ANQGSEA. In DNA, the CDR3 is TGCAGCGTTGGTTCTAGGTTTGGGTGGGATGAGCAGTTCTTC. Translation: CSVGSRFGWDEQFF.